Below are 4 T cell receptor beta chains sequenced from a single sample in a study of cytomegalovirus exposure and HLA in healthy donors. The primer mix had 60 Vbeta and 13 Jbeta primers. Sequencing was performed with immunoSEQ multiplex PCR; in TCRdb, only in-frame clones are kept and a portion is missing. The sample lists 120,000 or so clones, about 80% occurring once. Sequencing was done on a sample of PBMCs. The receptors here all came from a human donor in good health.

The chain employs TRBV5-4 and TRBJ1-1, with TRBD1 as a possible D gene (5 bases). This CDR3 is 14 amino acids long. Germline CDR1 and CDR2: SGHNT and YYREEE (reference sequence). Trimming cost V 0 bases and J 3 bases, with 9 bases left between them. Here the CDR3 reads CASSLGWGDTEAFF. CDR3 bases: TGTGCCAGCAGCTTGGGGTGGGGGGACACTGAAGCTTTCTTT.

This rearrangement joins TRBV7-9 to TRBJ1-1, with unresolved D. Germline values: CDR1 SEHNR, CDR2 FQNEAQ (reference sequence). V was shortened by 7 bases and J by 0 bases, with 15 bases between the two germline ends. The CDR3 contains 15 residues. The CDR3 protein is CASNGGNLMNTEAFF. The DNA of the CDR3 is TGTGCCAGCAATGGCGGCAACTTAATGAACACTGAAGCTTTCTTT.

This clone has only a few counts. Different DNA sequences within this sample yield the same CDR3. The J gene is TRBJ1-1, the V gene TRBV2, with 7 positions matching TRBD1. The V gene end was trimmed by 4 bases and the J gene end by 0 bases; junction bases not matched to a gene: 2. There are 14 residues in the CDR3. CDR1 is SNHLY and CDR2 is FYNNEI in the germline V gene. CDR3 protein: CASSVDRVNTEAFF. Here the CDR3 DNA reads TGTGCCAGCAGTGTCGACAGGGTGAACACTGAAGCTTTCTTT.

The chain uses TRBV4-1 and TRBJ2-7; no firm D call. V was shortened by 1 base and J by 0 bases, with 4 bases between the two germline ends. CDR3 size: 13 residues. Germline CDR1 MGHRA, CDR2 YSYEKL. The CDR3 region has the DNA TGCGCCAGCAGCCAAGCGAGCTCCTACGAGCAGTACTTC. It specifies CASSQASSYEQYF.